These 29 T cell receptor beta chains were sequenced from one sample in a study of T cells after yellow fever vaccination. MiXCR, run by TCRdb on the 5' RACE reads, gives a single entry per CDR3 protein. The sample has 230,000 or so distinct CDR3 sequences; 5.5% to 8.5% are singletons. The material sequenced was CD4+ T cells sorted from PBMCs, taken on the day of the yellow fever booster vaccination. The receptor source for this set is a man younger than 40 who received the YFV17D yellow fever vaccine.

This clonotype came up many times. This rearrangement joins TRBV6-5 to TRBJ2-1; the match to TRBD2 covers 9 bases. With 8 bases clipped from V and 4 bases from J, the junction kept 6 bases outside the gene matches. There are 14 residues in the CDR3. The V gene's germline CDR1 is MNHEY and CDR2 SVGAGI. Written as DNA, the CDR3 is TGTGCCAGCCGGTCGGCGGGAGGGTACAATGAGCAGTTCTTC. This encodes CASRSAGGYNEQFF.

J is TRBJ2-1 and V is TRBV6-5; 9 nucleotides match TRBD1. V trimming: 4 bases; J trimming: 9 bases; junction bases outside the gene matches: 7. The CDR3 consists of 14 residues. The germline CDR1 and CDR2 sequences are MNHEY and SVGAGI. The CDR3 spells CASSWGQGLLEQFF. The DNA for the CDR3 is TGTGCCAGCAGTTGGGGACAGGGCCTTCTTGAGCAGTTCTTC.

This clonotype was seen only a few times. This chain joins TRBV5-6 and TRBJ1-1; D remains unclear. This CDR3 is built from 14 residues. Trimming took off 2 bases at V and 5 bases at J, with 13 bases between the two ends. Looked up from germline, CDR1 is SGHDT and CDR2 is YYEEEE. DNA of the CDR3: TGTGCCAGCAGCTTCGCAGGAAAGCGGACTGAAGCTTTCTTT. Amino acid sequence: CASSFAGKRTEAFF.

This clonotype was picked up many times. V is TRBV23-1 and J is TRBJ2-2, with unresolved D. TRBV23-1 is noted as an ORF with a role that remains uncertain. Trimming removed 5 bases at V and 0 bases at J, with 4 bases between. The CDR3 is 13 amino acids. The CDR3 DNA reads as TGCGCCAGCAGTGGGTCGAACACCGGGGAGCTGTTTTTT. This sequence encodes CASSGSNTGELFF.

The table lists this clonotype with many counts. This rearrangement joins TRBV29-1 to TRBJ2-5; D call uncertain. V was shortened by 0 bases and J by 4 bases, with 6 bases between the two germline ends. The V gene's germline CDR1 is SQVTM and CDR2 ANQGSEA. This CDR3 contains 12 residues. The CDR3 DNA reads TGCAGCGTTGAAGAGGCCGGAGAGACCCAGTACTTC. Encoded protein: CSVEEAGETQYF. Complete variable domain (other parts from reference TRBV29-1 and TRBJ2-5): SAVISQKPSRDICQRGTSLTIQCQVDSQVTMMFWYRQQPGQSLTLIATANQGSEATYESGFVIDKFPISRPNLTFSTLTVSNMSPEDSSIYLCSVEEAGETQYFGPGTRLLVL.

Ten or more counts support this clonotype. CDR3 sequence reads: CASSLVTGLGGGETQYF. The CDR3 coding sequence is TGTGCCAGCAGCTTAGTGACGGGACTAGGGGGAGGAGAGACCCAGTACTTC. The rearrangement uses TRBV7-8 and TRBJ2-5; 8 bases agree with TRBD2. CDR1 and CDR2 (germline): SGHVS, FQNEAQ. J lost 4 bases, V lost 1 base, and 11 bases had no gene match. CDR3 length: 17 amino acids.

This clonotype was detected many times. This sequence joins TRBV4-2 and TRBJ2-7, with 13 bases fitting TRBD2. Germline V CDR1 and CDR2: LGHNA, YNFKEQ. The J segment lost 4 bases and the V segment lost 3 bases, leaving 3 bases of the junction unmatched. This CDR3 spans 15 amino acids. The CDR3 reads CASSQTSGRTYEQYF. The CDR3, as DNA: TGTGCCAGCAGCCAGACTAGCGGGAGGACATACGAGCAGTACTTC.

Many counts were recorded for this clonotype. The chain employs TRBV5-1 and TRBJ2-7; D is possibly TRBD1 (6 bases). The CDR3 length is 15 residues. The germline CDR1 and CDR2 sequences are SGHRS and YFSETQ. The germline V and J ends were trimmed by 1 base and 3 bases, with 14 bases remaining between them. The CDR3 sequence is CASSLSSRGDYEQYF. The CDR3, as DNA: TGCGCCAGCAGCTTGTCATCCAGGGGAGACTACGAGCAGTACTTC.

In this sample, this clonotype turned up a few times. CDR3 sequence: CASSPTQLAGAYNEQFF. CDR3 sequence (DNA): TGCGCCAGCAGCCCAACCCAACTAGCGGGGGCCTACAATGAGCAGTTCTTC. The V and J genes are TRBV5-1 and TRBJ2-1; 11 bases match TRBD2. The trim removed 4 bases at V and 2 bases at J, leaving 8 bases unmatched. CDR1 is SGHRS and CDR2 is YFSETQ in the germline V gene. The CDR3 length is 17 residues.

This clonotype has ten or more counts. The chain links TRBV20-1 to TRBJ2-3, with 11 bases identical to TRBD2. This CDR3 has 16 residues. In germline, CDR1 is DFQATT, CDR2 SNEGSKA (reference sequence). Unmatched junction bases numbered 14, after V lost 7 bases and J lost 5 bases. The CDR3 DNA sequence: TGCAGTGTTCACCTCCTTAGCGGGAGGGCGGGAGATACGCAGTATTTT. Translated, it gives CSVHLLSGRAGDTQYF.

Ten or more counts support this clonotype. The chain has TRBV25-1 and TRBJ2-5; D might be TRBD1 or TRBD2, each matching 6 bases. V was trimmed by 5 bases and J by 5 bases, leaving 12 bases between them. There are 13 residues in the CDR3. Germline V gene data show CDR1 as MGHDK and CDR2 as SYGVNS. This CDR3 is CASSIPGAETQYF. The CDR3 DNA follows: TGTGCCAGCAGTATCCCGGGGGCCGAGACCCAGTACTTC.

This clonotype was seen more than once but under ten times. The rearrangement joins TRBV20-1 to TRBJ2-1, with TRBD2 identical over 9 bases. Unmatched junction bases numbered 7, after V lost 3 bases and J lost 7 bases. CDR1 and CDR2 from the germline V gene are DFQATT and SNEGSKA (reference sequence). The CDR3 is 14 amino acids. CDR3 residues: CSASLAGEWNEQFF. The CDR3 bases are TGCAGTGCTAGCTTAGCGGGAGAATGGAATGAGCAGTTCTTC.

The chain links TRBV20-1 to TRBJ2-7; D unresolved. The CDR3 runs 14 residues. Germline CDR1 and CDR2: DFQATT and SNEGSKA (reference sequence). The V end lost 3 bases, the J end lost 7 bases, and 19 bases lay between the germline ends. CDR3 protein: CSASPARSWVEQYF. CDR3 DNA sequence: TGCAGTGCTAGTCCAGCTAGGTCGTGGGTGGAGCAGTACTTC.

This clonotype showed up many times. The rearrangement joins TRBV14 to TRBJ2-4, with a weak D call TRBD1 (5 bases). Germline V gene sequence: CDR1 SGHDN, CDR2 FVKESK. Trimming removed 1 base from V and 0 bases from J, with 10 bases in between. The CDR3 runs to 16 residues. The CDR3 loop is CASSQVRGTAKNIQYF. The CDR3 region has the DNA TGTGCCAGCAGCCAAGTAAGGGGTACAGCCAAAAACATTCAGTACTTC. The whole variable domain, remainder taken from reference TRBV14 and TRBJ2-4, is EAGVTQFPSHSVIEKGQTVTLRCDPISGHDNLYWYRRVMGKEIKFLLHFVKESKQDESGMPNNRFLAERTGGTYSTLKVQPAELEDSGVYFCASSQVRGTAKNIQYFGAGTRLSVL.

This rearrangement joins TRBV10-2 to TRBJ2-7, with TRBD1 as a possible D gene (6 bases). Trimming removed 5 bases at V and 2 bases at J, with 10 bases between. From germline, CDR1 is WSHSY and CDR2 SAAADI. The CDR3 extends over 13 amino acids. The CDR3 spells CASSKGEAYEQYF. CDR3 nucleotides: TGCGCCAGCAGTAAGGGGGAAGCCTACGAGCAGTACTTC.

This chain uses TRBV29-1 with TRBJ2-3; 11 nucleotides agree with TRBD2. The CDR3 covers 14 residues. Germline V gene data show CDR1 as SQVTM and CDR2 as ANQGSEA. Unmatched junction bases numbered 4, after V lost 4 bases and J lost 4 bases. CDR3 bases: TGCAGCGTTGGGGTTAGCGGGGGGGCAGATACGCAGTATTTT. The encoded protein is CSVGVSGGADTQYF.

This CDR3 is CASSSLAGGPVGGEQFF. The DNA for the CDR3 is TGCGCCAGCAGCTCACTAGCGGGAGGGCCGGTAGGCGGTGAGCAGTTCTTC. This chain uses TRBV5-1 with TRBJ2-1, with TRBD2 matching over 13 bases. The CDR3 spans 17 residues. The trim removed 3 bases at V and 9 bases at J, leaving 12 bases unmatched. Germline V gene sequence: CDR1 SGHRS, CDR2 YFSETQ.

The rearrangement joins TRBV5-4 to TRBJ2-1; D call uncertain. The V gene's germline CDR1 is SGHNT and CDR2 YYREEE (reference sequence). This CDR3 is built from 17 residues. Deletions cut 3 bases from V and 0 bases from J, with 16 bases between. CDR3 sequence reads: CASSYGLGVGSYNEQFF. DNA of the CDR3: TGTGCCAGCAGCTACGGTCTCGGCGTGGGCTCCTACAATGAGCAGTTCTTC.

The chain carries TRBV30 and TRBJ1-1; D unclear. Trimming cost V 1 base and J 3 bases, with 9 bases left between them. The germline gives CDR1 GTSNPN, CDR2 SVGIG (reference sequence). The CDR3 is made up of 13 amino acids. The CDR3: CAWSAYWDTEAFF. CDR3 in DNA: TGTGCCTGGAGTGCGTATTGGGACACTGAAGCTTTCTTT.

Only a few counts were recorded for this clonotype. The chain recombines TRBV7-2 with TRBJ2-5, with TRBD2 matching 11 bases. Germline V lookup: CDR1 SGHTA, CDR2 FQGNSA. The V gene end was trimmed by 5 bases and the J gene end by 5 bases; junction bases not matched to a gene: 7. The CDR3 runs to 15 residues. The CDR3 DNA reads as TGTGCCAGCAGCGCCCGACTAGCGGGGAAGGAGACCCAGTACTTC. The encoded protein is CASSARLAGKETQYF.

This clonotype has only a few counts. The chain employs TRBV19 and TRBJ2-1; D is perhaps TRBD1 (6 bases). Germline V gives CDR1 LNHDA, CDR2 SQIVND (reference sequence). CDR3 size: 14 residues. V was pared by 1 base and J by 4 bases, with 8 bases between. CDR3 bases: TGTGCCAGTAGTATAGGGGGGCAGTACAATGAGCAGTTCTTC. Translating it yields CASSIGGQYNEQFF.

The CDR3 DNA reads TGCAGTGTTTGGTGGACAGGAAGGGGGAACACTGAAGCTTTCTTT. Encoded protein: CSVWWTGRGNTEAFF. The chain uses TRBV20-1 and TRBJ1-1, with TRBD1 identical over 7 bases. CDR3 length equals 15 residues. Germline CDR1 reads DFQATT; CDR2 reads SNEGSKA (reference sequence). V trimming: 7 bases; J trimming: 1 base; junction bases outside the gene matches: 12.

The chain couples TRBV10-3 to TRBJ2-2; 10 nucleotides align to TRBD1. There are 13 residues in the CDR3. V trimming: 9 bases; J trimming: 6 bases; junction bases outside the gene matches: 4. Germline V gene sequence: CDR1 ENHRY, CDR2 SYGVKD. CDR3 sequence: CAIGGQGSGELFF. The CDR3 bases are TGTGCCATTGGGGGACAGGGGTCCGGGGAGCTGTTTTTT.

The chain links TRBV7-2 to TRBJ2-4; 8 nucleotides match TRBD2. The CDR3 is 15 amino acids. Germline lookup yields CDR1 SGHTA and CDR2 FQGNSA. V was pared by 5 bases and J by 9 bases, with 12 bases of the junction left unmatched. CDR3 loop: CASSTNTGGFGIQYF. CDR3 bases: TGTGCCAGCAGCACGAATACGGGGGGGTTTGGCATTCAGTACTTC.

This clonotype was recorded at least ten times. The chain uses TRBV10-3 and TRBJ2-1, with 12 bases lining up with TRBD1. The V segment lost 7 bases and the J segment 5 bases; nucleotides outside the gene matches: 6. The germline V gene encodes CDR1 ENHRY and CDR2 SYGVKD. The CDR3 loop spans 15 amino acids. CDR3: CAINTGTGGNNEQFF. The CDR3 nucleotides are TGTGCCATCAATACCGGGACAGGGGGCAACAATGAGCAGTTCTTC.

This clonotype came up a few times. This rearrangement joins TRBV5-4 to TRBJ2-1, with 11 bases aligning to TRBD2. The CDR3 sequence is 15 residues long. CDR1 SGHNT and CDR2 YYREEE come from the germline V gene (reference sequence). Losses at the gene ends were 1 base for V and 7 bases for J; bases not matched to a gene: 4. The CDR3 is CASSLRLAGLNEQFF. The CDR3, as DNA: TGTGCCAGCAGCTTGCGACTAGCGGGATTGAATGAGCAGTTCTTC.

In its sample, this clonotype was seen a few times. The chain uses TRBV10-3 and TRBJ1-1; 8 positions agree with TRBD1. Germline trimming cut 0 bases from V and 3 bases from J; bases unmatched to any gene: 3. CDR1 is ENHRY and CDR2 is SYGVKD in the germline V gene. This CDR3 comprises 15 residues. In DNA, the CDR3 is TGTGCCATCAGTGAGTCCGGACAGGGAGACACTGAAGCTTTCTTT. Its protein product is CAISESGQGDTEAFF.

This clonotype was observed a few times. The chain employs TRBV2 and TRBJ2-6, with 7 nucleotides matching TRBD1. This CDR3 contains 16 residues. With 11 bases clipped from V and 0 bases from J, the junction kept 10 bases outside the gene matches. Per the germline V gene, CDR1 is SNHLY and CDR2 is FYNNEI. CDR3 protein: CAGQGEFASGANVLTF. In DNA, the CDR3 is TGTGCCGGCCAGGGGGAATTCGCCTCTGGGGCCAACGTCCTGACTTTC.

Remarks on this clonotype: At one of its ends the junction is not consistent with the germline gene, which may arise from a read error. The chain combines TRBV20-1 with TRBJ2-2, with 10 bases identical to TRBD2. Germline lookup yields CDR1 DFQATT and CDR2 SNEGSKA (reference sequence). The CDR3 has 19 amino acids. CDR3 region: CCAFPGLAASLPNTGELFF. CDR3 bases: TGCTGTGCTTTCCCCGGACTAGCGGCAAGTTTACCGAACACCGGGGAGCTGTTTTTT.